This T cell receptor (beta chain) was sequenced in a study of a mutant IDH1 vaccine in newly diagnosed glioma. Findings of the study overall: Overall, 80% to 95% of patients had vaccine-induced immune responses.

Produced via immunoSEQ multiplex PCR; TCRdb's table is partial and in-frame only. The sample contains about 66,000 clones, 80% to 90% of which appear only once. Regarding this clone: Its antigen is unidentified.

Time point indicated: baseline, week 1 (first vaccination visit). Treatment indicated: pre-vaccination baseline after standard-of-care therapy. Each of the donors came in with new WHO grade 3 or 4 astrocytomas that were IDH1-mutant and ATRX-lost. Looked up from germline, CDR1 is SGHVS and CDR2 is FQNEAQ. J was trimmed by 1 base and V by 5 bases; bases with no gene match: 1. The CDR3 totals 14 residues. The TCR sequence derives from a man aged 25 to 40 with glioma. The material sequenced was PBMCs, taken from a glioma patient treated with radiotherapy, temozolomide or both. The gene calls are TRBV7-8 and TRBJ1-4; 7 positions agree with TRBD1. CDR3 bases: TGTGCCAGCAGCCACAGGGGAACTAATGAAAAACTGTTTTTT. Translated, it gives CASSHRGTNEKLFF.